Below are 32 T cell receptor beta chains sequenced from a single sample in a study of PD-1 blockade in classical Hodgkin lymphoma. Noted time point: cycle 4 day 1 (C4D1), after five to seven weeks of nivolumab. Brentuximab vedotin exposure varied among the patients, all of whom had relapsed after autologous stem cell transplantation. Researchers used magnetic negative selection to pull out pure CD4+ T cells from thawed PBMCs. Generated by immunoSEQ multiplex PCR, the TCRdb table keeps only in-frame clones and is missing some. The sample shows 10,000 or so clones, roughly 72% of them seen only once. The source material was CD4+ T cells from blood, sampled before the fourth cycle of nivolumab. These receptors originate from a human donor with classical Hodgkin lymphoma.

The V and J genes are TRBV2 and TRBJ2-5; a weak D match, TRBD2 (6 bases). V lost 3 bases and J 5 bases, leaving 10 bases between the germline ends. Looked up from germline, CDR1 is SNHLY and CDR2 is FYNNEI. The CDR3 extends over 13 amino acids. CDR3 nucleotide sequence: TGTGCCAGCAGTGAGGACGGAGGGGAGACCCAGTACTTC. It codes for CASSEDGGETQYF.

The chain joins TRBV10-3 to TRBJ2-5, with 14 bases matching TRBD2. V gave up 5 bases and J gave up 4 bases; unmatched junction bases: 3. The CDR3 runs to 15 residues. Germline CDR1 is ENHRY and CDR2 is SYGVKD. The CDR3 sequence is CAISTGTSGGETQYF. The CDR3, as DNA: TGTGCCATCAGTACAGGGACTAGCGGGGGAGAGACCCAGTACTTC.

V usage is TRBV4-2 and J usage is TRBJ2-1; 8 bases map to TRBD2. The CDR3 loop spans 15 amino acids. Germline values: CDR1 LGHNA, CDR2 YNFKEQ. Trimming removed 0 bases from V and 8 bases from J; junction bases left unmatched: 6. The CDR3 region is CASSQEGTRYHEQFF. The CDR3 DNA is TGTGCCAGCAGCCAAGAGGGGACTAGATATCATGAGCAGTTCTTC.

The genes are TRBV27 and TRBJ2-1, with D possibly being TRBD2 (6 bases). Per the germline V gene, CDR1 is MNHEY and CDR2 is SMNVEV (reference sequence). The V and J ends lost 5 bases and 4 bases respectively, with 12 bases between them. The CDR3 covers 14 residues. This chain's CDR3 is CASSRLALYNEQFF. The CDR3 coding sequence is TGTGCCAGCAGTAGGCTAGCGCTATACAATGAGCAGTTCTTC.

The chain links TRBV7-2 to TRBJ1-3; TRBD1 might be the D (6 bases). The germline V gene has CDR1 SGHTA and CDR2 FQGNSA. V was clipped by 6 bases and J by 4 bases, with 10 bases between them. This CDR3 is 13 amino acids long. The CDR3 bases are TGTGCCAGCAGGAGGGGGTCCGGAAACACCATATATTTT. Translation gives CASRRGSGNTIYF.

The chain links TRBV14 to TRBJ1-4, with D hard to call. In germline, CDR1 is SGHDN, CDR2 FVKESK. The CDR3 loop spans 14 amino acids. V shed 1 base and J shed 8 bases, with 11 bases lying between them. The CDR3 spells CASSQVGLEEKLFF. As DNA, the CDR3 is TGTGCCAGCAGCCAAGTCGGCCTTGAGGAAAAACTGTTTTTT.

The V gene is TRBV4-1, the J gene TRBJ1-2; D is possibly TRBD1 (5 bases). The V gene lost 3 bases and the J gene lost 2 bases, with 7 bases spanning the gap. CDR1 and CDR2 (germline): MGHRA, YSYEKL. The CDR3 has 13 residues. The CDR3 coding sequence is TGCGCCAGCAGCCATGGGGACAACTATGGCTACACCTTC. Protein product: CASSHGDNYGYTF.

This chain uses TRBV28 with TRBJ2-7; a possible D gene is TRBD1 (5 bases). There are 16 residues in the CDR3. In germline, CDR1 is MDHEN, CDR2 SYDVKM. The V gene lost 6 bases and the J gene lost 1 base, with 19 bases spanning the gap. CDR3 protein: CASSLPPAQGSYEQYF. CDR3 DNA sequence: TGTGCCAGCAGCCTACCACCAGCGCAGGGTTCCTACGAGCAGTACTTC.

The chain carries TRBV6-5 and TRBJ1-5; 7 bases align to TRBD1. The V gene's germline CDR1 is MNHEY and CDR2 SVGAGI. V was pared by 0 bases and J by 1 base, with 0 bases of the junction left unmatched. CDR3 length: 15 residues. CDR3 in amino acids: CASSYSQGSNQPQHF. The CDR3 DNA is TGTGCCAGCAGTTACTCACAGGGGAGCAATCAGCCCCAGCATTTT.

The CDR3 DNA follows: TGTGCCAGCAGTTTAAGAATTACTAACACCGGGGAGCTGTTTTTT. This translates into CASSLRITNTGELFF. The J gene is TRBJ2-2, the V gene TRBV27; unclear D gene. CDR3 length equals 15 residues. Germline V lookup: CDR1 MNHEY, CDR2 SMNVEV (reference sequence). Trimming took off 2 bases at V and 2 bases at J, with 9 bases between the two ends.

The chain carries TRBV27 and TRBJ2-2; TRBD2 matches 10 bases. Germline loops: CDR1 MNHEY, CDR2 SMNVEV (reference sequence). The CDR3 consists of 20 residues. The V and J ends lost 7 bases and 2 bases, in that order; junction bases with no gene match: 19. The CDR3 coding sequence is TGTGCCAGCATCCCCCGTTTGTTAGCGGGAGGTTCGTTTAACACCGGGGAGCTGTTTTTT. Translated: CASIPRLLAGGSFNTGELFF.

This rearrangement joins TRBV7-9 to TRBJ2-1; TRBD1 aligns across 7 bases. The CDR3 contains 15 residues. Trimming cost V 6 bases and J 3 bases; bases outside gene matches: 8. Germline CDR1 is SEHNR and CDR2 is FQNEAQ (reference sequence). The CDR3 region is CASSSPAGGYNEQFF. DNA of the CDR3: TGTGCCAGCAGTTCACCCGCAGGGGGCTACAATGAGCAGTTCTTC.

V is TRBV2 and J is TRBJ1-2; D is unresolved. Per germline, CDR1 SNHLY and CDR2 FYNNEI. V lost 9 bases and J lost 0, with 11 bases in between. The CDR3 sequence is 13 residues long. In DNA, the CDR3 is TGTGCCAGGTCTGCAGAGACTAACTATGGCTACACCTTC. Its translation is CARSAETNYGYTF.

This rearrangement joins TRBV7-2 to TRBJ2-5; weak D call: TRBD2 (5 bases). The germline gives CDR1 SGHTA, CDR2 FQGNSA. V was cut by 3 bases and J by 2 bases, with 7 bases left in between. The CDR3 runs to 13 residues. This chain's CDR3 is CASSFRGQETQYF. CDR3 coding DNA: TGTGCCAGCAGCTTTCGGGGACAAGAGACCCAGTACTTC.

The chain employs TRBV5-1 and TRBJ2-7, with D perhaps TRBD1 or TRBD2 (5 bases each). V was clipped by 5 bases and J by 7 bases, with 16 bases between them. The CDR3 consists of 13 residues. Germline loops: CDR1 SGHRS, CDR2 YFSETQ. The chain's CDR3 is CASSAAGTWEQYF. DNA of the CDR3: TGCGCCAGCAGTGCGGCAGGGACCTGGGAGCAGTACTTC.

The chain combines TRBV5-5 with TRBJ2-7, with D perhaps given as TRBD1 or TRBD2 (5 bases each). This CDR3 has 14 amino acids. The germline V gene has CDR1 SGHKS and CDR2 YYEKEE (reference sequence). V lost 4 bases to trimming and J lost 4 bases, with 15 bases between them. This chain's CDR3 is CASSRGQGRYEQYF. In DNA form, the CDR3 reads TGTGCCAGCAGCCGAGGGCAGGGAAGGTACGAGCAGTACTTC. The entire variable domain, with the rest obtained from reference TRBV5-5 and TRBJ2-7, is as follows: DAGVTQSPTHLIKTRGQQVTLRCSPISGHKSVSWYQQVLGQGPQFIFQYYEKEERGRGNFPDRFSARQFPNYSSELNVNALLLGDSALYLCASSRGQGRYEQYFGPGTRLTVT.

This clone was detected only a few times. The chain has TRBV27 and TRBJ2-2; D unclear. The CDR3 has 14 amino acids. V lost 6 bases and J lost 2, with 10 bases in between. Germline CDR1 MNHEY, CDR2 SMNVEV (reference sequence). The CDR3 is CASRIIGNTGELFF. The CDR3 nucleotides are TGTGCCAGCAGAATAATCGGCAACACCGGGGAGCTGTTTTTT.

By share of the sample, this clone is medium-sized (0.01 to 0.1%). The chain joins TRBV30 to TRBJ1-2; D ambiguous. CDR1 GTSNPN and CDR2 SVGIG come from the germline V gene (reference sequence). Trimming took 1 base from V and 8 from J, leaving 8 bases between them. This CDR3 comprises 11 residues. CDR3 coding DNA: TGTGCCTGGAGTGGGGCGTCGGGCTACACCTTC. This codes for CAWSGASGYTF. The full variable domain, in which reference TRBV30 and TRBJ1-2 provide the parts outside the CDR3, is SQTIHQWPATLVQPVGSPLSLECTVEGTSNPNLYWYRQAAGRGLQLLFYSVGIGQISSEVPQNLSASRPQDRQFILSSKKLLLSDSGFYLCAWSGASGYTFGSGTRLTVV.

This clone was detected a few times. The J gene is TRBJ1-5, the V gene TRBV27; a possible D gene is TRBD1 (6 bases). The CDR3 extends over 11 amino acids. V gave up 9 bases and J gave up 6 bases, with 9 bases separating them. Germline V gives CDR1 MNHEY, CDR2 SMNVEV (reference sequence). The CDR3 reads CASGQFQPQHF. The CDR3, as DNA: TGTGCCAGTGGACAGTTTCAGCCCCAGCATTTT.

V usage is TRBV28 and J usage is TRBJ1-4; tentative D call: TRBD1 (5 bases). The germline V gene encodes CDR1 MDHEN and CDR2 SYDVKM. This CDR3 spans 13 amino acids. V lost 6 bases to trimming and J lost 4 bases, with 9 bases between them. The CDR3, as DNA: TGTGCCAGCAGGGGGGGGATTAATGAAAAACTGTTTTTT. Its translation: CASRGGINEKLFF.

The chain is built from TRBV29-1 and TRBJ1-2; 9 bases match TRBD1. The V gene end was trimmed by 7 bases and the J gene end by 3 bases; junction bases not matched to a gene: 3. Germline CDR1 reads SQVTM; CDR2 reads ANQGSEA. This CDR3 has 12 residues. CDR3 nucleotide sequence: TGCAGCGGGGGACAGGGAGACTATGGCTACACCTTC. Encoded protein: CSGGQGDYGYTF.

The J gene is TRBJ1-5, the V gene TRBV9, with a weak D call TRBD1 (6 bases). The V end was cut by 3 bases, the J end by 8 bases, with 21 bases between. In germline, CDR1 is SGDLS, CDR2 YYNGEE. The CDR3 contains 16 residues. CDR3 residues: CASSAGGGRGTEPQHF. In DNA form, the CDR3 reads TGTGCCAGCAGCGCCGGCGGGGGGAGGGGGACGGAGCCCCAGCATTTT.

This sequence joins TRBV7-9 and TRBJ2-7; 9 bases match TRBD2. Looked up from germline, CDR1 is SEHNR and CDR2 is FQNEAQ (reference sequence). The CDR3 length is 14 residues. J was trimmed by 4 bases and V by 7 bases; bases with no gene match: 8. CDR3 DNA sequence: TGTGCCAGCACCGATAGCGGGAGCATTTACGAGCAGTACTTC. Translating gives CASTDSGSIYEQYF. The whole variable domain, remainder taken from reference TRBV7-9 and TRBJ2-7, is DTGVSQNPRHKITKRGQNVTFRCDPISEHNRLYWYRQTLGQGPEFLTYFQNEAQLEKSRLLSDRFSAERPKGSFSTLEIQRTEQGDSAMYLCASTDSGSIYEQYFGPGTRLTVT.

The chain uses TRBV27 and TRBJ2-7; TRBD1 matches 11 bases. CDR3 length: 16 residues. Looked up from germline, CDR1 is MNHEY and CDR2 is SMNVEV (reference sequence). V gave up 4 bases and J gave up 1 base; unmatched junction bases: 6. The CDR3 reads CASSSPGQGASYEQYF. CDR3 nucleotide sequence: TGTGCCAGCAGTTCCCCTGGACAGGGGGCTTCCTACGAGCAGTACTTC.

This clone was observed a handful of times. This chain joins TRBV6-4 and TRBJ2-2; 7 bases fit TRBD2. Germline CDR1 MRHNA, CDR2 SNTAGT. J lost 5 bases, V lost 3 bases, and 3 bases had no gene match. The CDR3 spans 14 residues. CDR3: CASSELLATGELFF. Written as DNA, the CDR3 is TGTGCCAGCAGTGAACTACTAGCGACCGGGGAGCTGTTTTTT.

V is TRBV14 and J is TRBJ1-6; TRBD1 agrees at 7 bases. The CDR3 covers 19 residues. The V and J ends lost 4 bases and 0 bases, in that order; junction bases with no gene match: 12. Germline V lookup: CDR1 SGHDN, CDR2 FVKESK. The CDR3 spells CASSPRPGQPSSYNSPLHF. CDR3 nucleotides: TGTGCCAGCAGCCCACGACCGGGACAGCCTAGCTCCTATAATTCACCCCTCCACTTT.

The sample holds a few counts of this clone. This chain links TRBV5-1 with TRBJ1-6, with D hard to call. The germline V gene has CDR1 SGHRS and CDR2 YFSETQ. V was cut by 2 bases and J by 5 bases, with 11 bases left in between. The CDR3 is made up of 15 amino acids. CDR3: CASSFGGYNNSPLHF. The CDR3, as DNA: TGCGCCAGCAGCTTCGGCGGTTACAATAATTCACCCCTCCACTTT.

The table lists this clone with a count of one. The chain has TRBV14 and TRBJ1-1, with 7 bases that match TRBD1. The trim removed 0 bases at V and 5 bases at J, leaving 12 bases unmatched. The CDR3 covers 17 residues. From germline, CDR1 is SGHDN and CDR2 FVKESK. The CDR3 DNA reads TGTGCCAGCAGCCAAGATCCAATCCCACAGGGGTGGACTGAAGCTTTCTTT. It specifies CASSQDPIPQGWTEAFF.

The chain carries TRBV6-1 and TRBJ1-1; D gene uncertain. This CDR3 has 14 amino acids. The germline V gene has CDR1 MNHNS and CDR2 SASEGT. Between the trimmed V and J ends, which lost 4 bases and 1 base, there was a span of 10 bases. CDR3 amino acids: CASSVRGRNTEAFF. CDR3 coding DNA: TGTGCCAGCAGTGTCCGGGGAAGGAACACTGAAGCTTTCTTT.

The chain links TRBV5-5 to TRBJ1-5, with a possible D match to TRBD1 (5 bases). CDR1 and CDR2 (germline): SGHKS, YYEKEE (reference sequence). The CDR3 spans 13 residues. Trimming removed 2 bases from V and 5 bases from J, with 8 bases in between. CDR3 protein: CASSFDSDQPQHF. The CDR3 nucleotides are TGTGCCAGCAGCTTCGACAGCGATCAGCCCCAGCATTTT. The complete variable domain, with remaining parts taken from reference TRBV5-5 and TRBJ1-5, reads DAGVTQSPTHLIKTRGQQVTLRCSPISGHKSVSWYQQVLGQGPQFIFQYYEKEERGRGNFPDRFSARQFPNYSSELNVNALLLGDSALYLCASSFDSDQPQHFGDGTRLSIL.

The chain recombines TRBV5-1 with TRBJ2-1; D is ambiguous. The CDR3 contains 14 residues. Germline CDR1 SGHRS, CDR2 YFSETQ. Trimming shortened V by 0 bases and J by 4 bases, and 8 bases separated the two germline ends. As DNA, the CDR3 is TGCGCCAGCAGCTTGGATGGCCATTACAATGAGCAGTTCTTC. It specifies CASSLDGHYNEQFF.

The V call is TRBV2, the J call TRBJ1-5; no clear D gene. Germline CDR1 SNHLY, CDR2 FYNNEI. V lost 2 bases and J lost 3, with 5 bases in between. The CDR3 sequence is 13 residues long. The CDR3 loop is CASSEWLNQPQHF. The CDR3 bases are TGTGCCAGCAGTGAATGGCTCAATCAGCCCCAGCATTTT.